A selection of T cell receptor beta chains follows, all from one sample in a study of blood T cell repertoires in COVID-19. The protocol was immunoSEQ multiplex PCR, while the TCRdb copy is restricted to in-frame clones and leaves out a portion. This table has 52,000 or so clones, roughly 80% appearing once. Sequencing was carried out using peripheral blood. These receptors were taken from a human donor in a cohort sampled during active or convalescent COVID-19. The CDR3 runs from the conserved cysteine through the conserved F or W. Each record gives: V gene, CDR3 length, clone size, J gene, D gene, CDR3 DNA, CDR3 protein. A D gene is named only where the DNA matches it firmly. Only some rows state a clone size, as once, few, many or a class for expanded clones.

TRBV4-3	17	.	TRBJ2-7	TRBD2	TGCGCCAGCAGCCAAGATCTAGGCGGGGGGGCGGATCGGGAGCAGTACTTC	CASSQDLGGGADREQYF
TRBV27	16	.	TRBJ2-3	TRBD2	TGTGCCAGCAGTCCCGGACTAGCGGTCCCGGCGGATACGCAGTATTTT	CASSPGLAVPADTQYF
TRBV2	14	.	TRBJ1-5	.	TGTGCCAGCAGTGAAGGTTGGAGCAATCAGCCCCGGCATTTT	CASSEGWSNQPRHF
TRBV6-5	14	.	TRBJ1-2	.	TGTGCCAGCAGTTACTCCCAGGGCGCTTATGGCTACACCTTC	CASSYSQGAYGYTF
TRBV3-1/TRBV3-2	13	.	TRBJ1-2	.	TGTGCCAGCAGCCCCACAGCTAACTATGGCTACACCTTC	CASSPTANYGYTF
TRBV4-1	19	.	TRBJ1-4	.	TGCGCCAGCAGCCAAGGATGGGGGGGGGCGTTTAAAGGGAATGAAAAACTGTTTTTT	CASSQGWGGAFKGNEKLFF
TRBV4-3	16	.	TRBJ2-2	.	TGCGCCAGCAGCCAAGCTCTCAGGGCGAACACCGGGGAGCTGTTTTTT	CASSQALRANTGELFF
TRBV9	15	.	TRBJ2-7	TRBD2	TGTGCCAGCAGCGTACATCCCAGCGGGGGGGACGAGCAGTACTTC	CASSVHPSGGDEQYF
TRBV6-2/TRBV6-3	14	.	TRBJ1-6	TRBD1	TGTGCCAGCAGTTCAACAGGGGGGAATTCACCCCTCCACTTT	CASSSTGGNSPLHF
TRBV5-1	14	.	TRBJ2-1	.	TGCGCCAGCAGCTCCGCAGGGGGGTACAATGAGCAGTTCTTC	CASSSAGGYNEQFF
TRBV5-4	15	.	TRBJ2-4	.	TGTGCCAGCAGCAGCGCCGGAGGGGACTGGAACATTCAGTACTTC	CASSSAGGDWNIQYF
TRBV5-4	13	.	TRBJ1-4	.	TGTGCCAGCAGCTTGCCGGGGGGGGAAAAACTGTTTTTT	CASSLPGGEKLFF
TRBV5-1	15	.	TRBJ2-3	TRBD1	TGCGCCAGCAGCTCCGGGACAGCTAGCACAGATACGCAGTATTTT	CASSSGTASTDTQYF
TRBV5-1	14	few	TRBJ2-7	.	TGCGCCAGCAGCTTGGCGCTGGGCGACTACGAGCAGTACTTC	CASSLALGDYEQYF
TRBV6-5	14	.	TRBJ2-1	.	TGTGCCAGCAGTTACTCCGGGTTAAACAATGAGCAGTTCTTC	CASSYSGLNNEQFF
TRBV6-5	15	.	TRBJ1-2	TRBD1	TGTGCCAGCAGTCGCCCGGGACAGGAGTTCTATGGCTACACCTTC	CASSRPGQEFYGYTF
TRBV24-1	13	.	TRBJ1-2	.	TGTGCCACCAGTGATTTCCAGGGTGCTGGCTACACCTTC	CATSDFQGAGYTF
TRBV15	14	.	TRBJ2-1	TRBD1	TGTGCCACCAGCTTCGGACAGGGGTTTGTTGAGCAGTTCTTC	CATSFGQGFVEQFF
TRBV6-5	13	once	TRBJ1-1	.	TGTGCCAGCAACAGCCAGGGGCTCCGAAGAGCTTTCTTT	CASNSQGLRRAFF
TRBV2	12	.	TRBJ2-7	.	TGTGCCAGCAGTGATCTGTTCTACGAGCAGTACTTC	CASSDLFYEQYF
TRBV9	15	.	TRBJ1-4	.	TGTGCCAGCAGCCCCCCCAGTCCAACTAATGAAAAACTGTTTTTT	CASSPPSPTNEKLFF
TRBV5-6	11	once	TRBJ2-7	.	TGTGCCAGCAGTCCTACCTACGAGCAGTACTTC	CASSPTYEQYF
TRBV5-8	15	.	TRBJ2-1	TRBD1	TGTGCCAGCAGCCCCGGGACAGGGGGTTTGAATGAGCAGTTCTTC	CASSPGTGGLNEQFF
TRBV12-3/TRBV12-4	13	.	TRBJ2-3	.	TGTGCCAGCAGTTTAGGTCACACAGATACGCAGTATTTT	CASSLGHTDTQYF